This paragraph covers one T cell receptor beta chain sequence. Antigen specificity is unknown. The sample carries other DNA sequences with the same CDR3. None of the donors, who were healthy HIV-negative adults, had recently had acute infections or vaccinations. The sample originates from a study of shared clonotypes between healthy human individuals. Study conclusions and caveats: With few donors, the genetic and exposure-history diversity represented was limited. Shared clonotypes across all four donors exceeded non-shared ones in generation probability.

Deep was the level used in running the assay. Using immunoSEQ multiplex PCR, the repertoire was profiled, and TCRdb retains in-frame clones only, with some absent. This sample carries roughly 1,000,000 clones, around 78% of them seen once, and the ten largest clones take more than 0.45%. V shed 6 bases and J shed 4 bases, with 4 bases lying between them. Germline CDR1 is SNHLY and CDR2 is FYNNEI. The CDR3 extends over 11 amino acids. This chain joins TRBV2 and TRBJ2-1, with D unresolved. The TCR was taken from a man younger than 30 in good health. Some clones in this sample may be carry-over from other donors' samples. Source material: memory CD4+ T cells from PBMCs. Subset denoted: CD45RA-negative fraction. In nucleotides, the CDR3 is TGTGCCAGCAGCACATACAATGAGCAGTTCTTC. Amino acids: CASSTYNEQFF.